This is a list of T cell receptor beta chains from one sample in a study of CD8+ T cells in alopecia areata. The table came from immunoSEQ multiplex PCR; TCRdb's copy has only in-frame clones and leaves some out. The sample holds tens of thousands of clones, roughly 61% seen once. The starting material was CD8+ T cells sorted from blood, obtained at week 0. These receptor sequences come from a human donor with alopecia areata. Both conserved end residues are part of each CDR3. The D gene is left open where the match is weak. Part of the rows lack a size; the others show once, few, many or a class for expanded clones.

clone_size	j_call	d_call	v_call	cdr3_aa	cdr3_nt
-	TRBJ2-4	TRBD2	TRBV7-4	CASTPDPGGNIQYF	TGTGCCAGCACCCCCGATCCGGGGGGAAACATTCAGTACTTC
-	TRBJ2-5	-	TRBV2	CASSARDPEILETQYF	TGTGCCAGCAGTGCCCGAGACCCCGAGATCTTAGAGACCCAGTACTTC
-	TRBJ2-3	-	TRBV9	CASSGGTSASTDTQYF	TGTGCCAGCAGCGGAGGGACGTCGGCTAGCACAGATACGCAGTATTTT
-	TRBJ2-3	-	TRBV4-1	CASSPGWADTQYF	TGCGCCAGCAGTCCGGGCTGGGCAGATACGCAGTATTTT
few	TRBJ2-5	TRBD1	TRBV30	CAWSWRTGGRETQYF	TGTGCCTGGAGTTGGAGGACAGGGGGCCGGGAGACCCAGTACTTC
-	TRBJ2-2	-	TRBV25-1	CASSEYGSTNTGELFF	TGTGCCAGCAGTGAATATGGCAGCACGAACACCGGGGAGCTGTTTTTT
once	TRBJ1-2	-	TRBV27	CASSFFGDNYGYTF	TGTGCCAGCAGTTTTTTCGGGGATAACTATGGCTACACCTTC
-	TRBJ1-2	TRBD1	TRBV7-9	CASSSSLGQRYGYTF	TGTGCCAGCAGCTCCAGCCTGGGACAGAGATATGGCTACACCTTC
-	TRBJ2-7	-	TRBV30	CAWTKGQAPWEQYF	TGTGCCTGGACCAAAGGGCAGGCACCCTGGGAGCAGTACTTC
-	TRBJ2-7	-	TRBV18	CASSPPGGYEQYF	TGTGCCAGCTCCCCCCCCGGGGGTTACGAGCAGTACTTC
-	TRBJ1-1	-	TRBV4-3	CASSQEEGMNTEAFF	TGCGCCAGCAGCCAAGAGGAGGGAATGAACACTGAAGCTTTCTTT
-	TRBJ2-7	-	TRBV13	CASSRGSSYEQYF	TGTGCCAGCAGTCGGGGGAGCTCCTACGAGCAGTACTTC
-	TRBJ1-2	-	TRBV11-2	CASSLAGVYGYTF	TGTGCCAGCAGCTTAGCCGGGGTCTATGGCTACACCTTC
many	TRBJ1-2	-	TRBV7-9	CASSLALTGVYGYTF	TGTGCCAGCAGCTTGGCCCTAACGGGGGTTTATGGCTACACCTTC
-	TRBJ2-6	TRBD2	TRBV5-4	CASSFFGGGAEGANVLTF	TGTGCCAGCAGCTTCTTTGGCGGGGGGGCCGAAGGGGCCAACGTCCTGACTTTC
few	TRBJ2-3	-	TRBV7-9	CASSLATGMDADTQYF	TGTGCCAGCAGCTTAGCAACAGGGATGGACGCAGATACGCAGTATTTT
-	TRBJ2-7	TRBD1	TRBV5-4	CASSYDREGTYEQYF	TGTGCCAGCAGCTATGACAGGGAAGGAACCTACGAGCAGTACTTC
few	TRBJ1-5	TRBD1	TRBV27	CASSPTGGRNQPQHF	TGTGCCAGCAGTCCAACAGGGGGCCGCAATCAGCCCCAGCATTTT
-	TRBJ2-3	-	TRBV30	CACTPGGSTDTQYF	TGTGCCTGCACGCCCGGCGGAAGCACAGATACGCAGTATTTT
-	TRBJ2-7	TRBD2	TRBV27	CGTRGLGFYEQYF	TGTGGCACCCGGGGACTAGGATTCTACGAGCAGTACTTC
-	TRBJ2-7	TRBD1	TRBV7-2	CASSLGQGGYEQYF	TGTGCCAGCAGCTTAGGACAGGGCGGGTACGAGCAGTACTTC
few	TRBJ2-7	-	TRBV28	CASSLGYEQYF	TGTGCCAGCAGCCTCGGATACGAGCAGTACTTC
-	TRBJ2-1	-	TRBV14	CASSHGGKQFF	TGTGCCAGCAGCCATGGAGGGAAGCAGTTCTTC
-	TRBJ2-7	-	TRBV5-1	CASSLPSRYEQYF	TGCGCCAGCAGCTTGCCTAGTCGCTACGAGCAGTACTTC
-	TRBJ2-5	TRBD1	TRBV28	CASSRYRGYQETQYF	TGTGCCAGCAGTCGATACAGGGGGTACCAAGAGACCCAGTACTTC
once	TRBJ2-5	-	TRBV19	CASSTRSGKETQYF	TGTGCCAGTAGTACCCGTAGCGGCAAAGAGACCCAGTACTTC
few	TRBJ1-2	-	TRBV27	CASSLSSGFGYTF	TGTGCCAGCAGTTTATCATCCGGGTTCGGCTACACCTTC
-	TRBJ2-1	-	TRBV6-5	CASSYGGRVNEQFF	TGTGCCAGCAGTTACGGTGGCAGGGTGAATGAGCAGTTCTTC
-	TRBJ2-5	TRBD2	TRBV30	CAWRDAGGVETQYF	TGTGCCTGGAGAGATGCGGGAGGGGTAGAGACCCAGTACTTC
few	TRBJ1-1	-	TRBV5-1	CASRATVNTEAFF	TGCGCCAGCAGGGCGACAGTGAACACTGAAGCTTTCTTT
once	TRBJ1-1	TRBD1	TRBV7-9	CASSYVAGQGRDTEAFF	TGTGCCAGCAGCTACGTAGCCGGACAGGGGCGTGACACTGAAGCTTTCTTT
-	TRBJ2-1	TRBD2	TRBV5-1	CASSGTPTGLVSEEQFF	TGCGCCAGCAGCGGGACTCCTACGGGACTAGTCTCTGAGGAGCAGTTCTTC
-	TRBJ2-1	-	TRBV9	CASSDRRAGWGEQFF	TGTGCCAGCAGCGATCGAAGAGCGGGCTGGGGTGAGCAGTTCTTC
-	TRBJ2-1	-	TRBV5-1	CASSLGDSSYNEQFF	TGCGCCAGCAGCTTGGGTGACAGCTCCTACAATGAGCAGTTCTTC
-	TRBJ2-6	-	TRBV6-4	CASSEGGSGANVLTF	TGTGCCAGCAGTGAAGGGGGCTCTGGGGCCAACGTCCTGACTTTC
-	TRBJ2-7	TRBD2	TRBV14	CASSQPLAGVTEQYF	TGTGCCAGCAGCCAGCCACTAGCGGGGGTGACCGAGCAGTACTTC
few	TRBJ2-7	TRBD1	TRBV29-1	CSVEALTGDLYEQYF	TGCAGCGTTGAAGCCCTGACAGGGGACCTCTACGAGCAGTACTTC
-	TRBJ2-1	-	TRBV11-2	CASSLYWSEQFF	TGTGCCAGCAGCCTTTACTGGTCCGAGCAGTTCTTC
-	TRBJ1-2	-	TRBV4-3	CASSQDRTEGYTF	TGCGCCAGCAGCCAAGATAGGACAGAAGGCTACACCTTC
-	TRBJ2-7	TRBD1	TRBV5-1	CASSLVGTGSYEQYF	TGCGCCAGCAGCTTGGTCGGGACAGGGTCCTACGAGCAGTACTTC
-	TRBJ1-1	-	TRBV4-3	CASSQGLATEAFF	TGCGCCAGCAGCCAAGGGTTGGCGACTGAAGCTTTCTTT
-	TRBJ1-1	-	TRBV15	CATSAGLNTEAFF	TGTGCCACCAGCGCAGGGTTGAACACTGAAGCTTTCTTT
-	TRBJ2-1	-	TRBV5-1	CASSLGLLRGEQFF	TGCGCCAGCAGCTTGGGACTCCTACGTGGTGAGCAGTTCTTC
-	TRBJ2-7	-	TRBV7-9	CASSPDTPSYEQYF	TGTGCCAGCAGTCCGGACACGCCCTCCTACGAGCAGTACTTC
-	TRBJ2-3	TRBD1	TRBV18	CASSLTGTGATDTQYF	TGTGCCAGCTCACTTACCGGGACAGGGGCCACAGATACGCAGTATTTT
few	TRBJ2-1	TRBD2	TRBV27	CASGPGLAGNEQFF	TGTGCCAGCGGACCGGGACTAGCGGGTAATGAGCAGTTCTTC
-	TRBJ1-1	TRBD1	TRBV4-1	CASSPTTGFYTEAFF	TGCGCCAGCAGCCCGACGACAGGGTTCTACACTGAAGCTTTCTTT
-	TRBJ2-1	TRBD2	TRBV7-9	CASSLQRERNEQFF	TGTGCCAGCAGCTTACAGCGGGAGCGGAATGAGCAGTTCTTC
-	TRBJ1-5	-	TRBV6-8	CASGSGPSEQPQHF	TGTGCCAGCGGGAGCGGGCCTTCAGAACAGCCCCAGCATTTT
once	TRBJ1-1	-	TRBV5-1	CASTLTGLNTEAFF	TGCGCCAGCACCTTAACAGGTTTGAACACTGAAGCTTTCTTT
-	TRBJ1-2	-	TRBV29-1	CSVEAGNYGYTF	TGCAGCGTTGAAGCTGGGAACTATGGCTACACCTTC
-	TRBJ2-7	TRBD2	TRBV14	CASSESHLAGAYEQYF	TGTGCCAGCAGCGAGTCTCATCTAGCGGGGGCCTACGAGCAGTACTTC
-	TRBJ2-7	-	TRBV27	CASSSTGEVQYF	TGTGCCAGCAGTTCCACAGGGGAGGTGCAGTACTTC